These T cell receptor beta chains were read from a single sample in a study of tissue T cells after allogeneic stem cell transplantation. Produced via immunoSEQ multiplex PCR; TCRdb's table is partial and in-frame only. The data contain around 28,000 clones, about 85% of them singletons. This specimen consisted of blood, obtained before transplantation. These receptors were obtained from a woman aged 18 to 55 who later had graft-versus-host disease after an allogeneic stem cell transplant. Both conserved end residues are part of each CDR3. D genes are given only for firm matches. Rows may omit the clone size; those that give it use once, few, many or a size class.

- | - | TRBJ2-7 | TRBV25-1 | TGTGCCAGCAGTGCGGGGATGGGTCCCTACGAGCAGTACTTC | CASSAGMGPYEQYF
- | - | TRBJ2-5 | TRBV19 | TGTGCCAGTAGCTTGGGGGAGACCCAGTACTTC | CASSLGETQYF
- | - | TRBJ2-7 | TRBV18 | TGTGCCAGCTCACCACCGATGGGCCCAGGCTCCTACGAGCAGTACTTC | CASSPPMGPGSYEQYF
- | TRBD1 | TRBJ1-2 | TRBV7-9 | TGTGCCAGCAGCCCACAGGGGACCTATGGAGGCTACACCTTC | CASSPQGTYGGYTF
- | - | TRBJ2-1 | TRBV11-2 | TGTGCCAGCAGCTTGTTCCCCGGGCCAAACGGCGGTGAGCAGTTCTTC | CASSLFPGPNGGEQFF
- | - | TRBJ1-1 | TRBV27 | TGTGCCAGCAGTTTCGAAAGGAACACTGAAGCTTTCTTT | CASSFERNTEAFF
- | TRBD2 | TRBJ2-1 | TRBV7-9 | TGTGCCAGCAGCTTAGGTCCGCTAGCGGTTTCCAATGAGCAGTTCTTC | CASSLGPLAVSNEQFF
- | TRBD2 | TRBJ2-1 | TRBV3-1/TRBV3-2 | TGTGCCAGCAGCCAAGATGAATTACGGCGGGAGTCCTACAATGAGCAGTTCTTC | CASSQDELRRESYNEQFF
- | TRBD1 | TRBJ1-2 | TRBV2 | TGTGCCAGCAGGGCGGGACAGGGGACGGACTATGGCTACACCTTC | CASRAGQGTDYGYTF
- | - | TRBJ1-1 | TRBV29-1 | TGCAGCGCCGGGAGGGAAATGAACACTGAAGCTTTCTTT | CSAGREMNTEAFF
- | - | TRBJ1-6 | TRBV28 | TGTGCCAGCAAATCACAGGTTAGGCCCCTCCACTTT | CASKSQVRPLHF
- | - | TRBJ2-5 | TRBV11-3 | TGTGCCAACAGCAAAACTCGGGATCAGACCCAGTACTTC | CANSKTRDQTQYF
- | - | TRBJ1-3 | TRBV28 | TGTGCCAGCAGACCCCGTGGAGGTAGGACCATATATTTT | CASRPRGGRTIYF
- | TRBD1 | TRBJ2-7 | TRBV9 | TGTGCCAGCAGCGAGGCGGGACAGGGCTCCTACGAGCAGTACTTC | CASSEAGQGSYEQYF
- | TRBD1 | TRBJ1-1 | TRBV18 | TGTGCCAGCTCACCGGGACAGGGGAGTGCTGAAGCTTTCTTT | CASSPGQGSAEAFF
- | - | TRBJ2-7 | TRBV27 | TGTGCCAGCAGTTTAGGGATCGAGCAGTACTTC | CASSLGIEQYF
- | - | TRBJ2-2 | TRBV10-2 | TGCGCCTCAGCAAAGGGTTGGCCCGGGGAGCTGTTTTTT | CASAKGWPGELFF
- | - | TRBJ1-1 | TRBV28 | TGTGCCAGCAGTTTAACCAGGACTGAAGCTTTCTTT | CASSLTRTEAFF
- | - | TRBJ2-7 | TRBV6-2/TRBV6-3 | TGTGCCAGCAGTTACACAGAGACCTACGAGCAGTACTTC | CASSYTETYEQYF
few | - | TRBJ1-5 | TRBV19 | TGTGCCAGTAGTCATTTCGGTGGACAGAAATATCAGCCCCAGCATTTT | CASSHFGGQKYQPQHF
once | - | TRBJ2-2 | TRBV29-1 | TGCAGCGTTGGGTTGGGAGCGGCCAACACCGGGGAGCTGTTTTTT | CSVGLGAANTGELFF
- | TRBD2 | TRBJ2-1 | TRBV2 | TGTGCCAGCAGTGGGGACTACCAACCTCATGAGCAGTTCTTC | CASSGDYQPHEQFF
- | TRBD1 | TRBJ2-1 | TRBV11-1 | TGTGCCAGCAGTAATACCAGACAGGGGGGTTACAATGAGCAGTTCTTC | CASSNTRQGGYNEQFF
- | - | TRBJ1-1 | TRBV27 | TGTGCCAGCAGGGGCCGGTCTCTTAACACTGAAGCTTTCTTT | CASRGRSLNTEAFF
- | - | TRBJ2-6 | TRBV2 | TGTGCCAGCAGTGAAAACGTTGGGGCCAACGTCCTGACTTTC | CASSENVGANVLTF
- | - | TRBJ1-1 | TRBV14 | TGTGCCAGCAGCCCCGGGGAGTCGAACACTGAAGCTTTCTTT | CASSPGESNTEAFF
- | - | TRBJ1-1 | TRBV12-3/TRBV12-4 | TGTGCCAGCAGTTTGACAGAGAACACTGAAGCTTTCTTT | CASSLTENTEAFF
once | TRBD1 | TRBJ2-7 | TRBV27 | TGTGCCAGCAGTTTAACCGGGACAGGGGCCGAGCAGTACTTC | CASSLTGTGAEQYF
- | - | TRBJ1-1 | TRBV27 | TGTGCCAGCAGTTTCCCGGGGCCGAACACTGAAGCTTTCTTT | CASSFPGPNTEAFF
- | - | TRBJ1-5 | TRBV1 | TGCACCAGCAGCCACCCTAGGCCAAGCAATCAGCCCCAGCATTTT | CTSSHPRPSNQPQHF
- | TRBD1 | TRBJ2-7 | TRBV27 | TGTGCCAACAGGGACAGGGCCTACGAGCAGTACTTC | CANRDRAYEQYF